Given below is one TCR beta chain in context. Method: immunoSEQ multiplex PCR; TCRdb's copy keeps in-frame clones and lacks some. Of roughly 420,000 clones in the sample, roughly 90% are singletons; the top ten hold approximately 0.96%. These data come from a study of blood T cell repertoires in COVID-19. Participant-reported clinical history was the basis for cohort assignment. The CDR3 is made up of 14 amino acids. CDR1 and CDR2 from the germline V gene are LGHDT and YNNKEL (reference sequence). V was pared by 6 bases and J by 4 bases, with 4 bases of the junction left unmatched. The material sequenced was PBMCs or T cells enriched from blood (not recorded which). The TCR originated in a woman in her 30s with acute COVID-19. V is TRBV3-1 (or the pseudogene TRBV3-2) and J is TRBJ2-3, with TRBD2 matching over 10 bases. As DNA, the CDR3 is TGTGCCAGCAGGAAGCGGGGGGGCCCAGATACGCAGTATTTT. Its translation is CASRKRGGPDTQYF.